One sample yielded the 19 T cell receptor beta chains listed below, sequenced in a study of T cell responses to AZD1222 COVID-19 vaccine. The method was immunoSEQ multiplex PCR; TCRdb's version includes in-frame clones alone and lacks a portion of them. Counted here are under 170,000 clones, approximately 92% occurring once; the ten biggest clones make up approximately 3.5%. The material sequenced was peripheral blood, taken 28 days after the second AZD1222 dose. These receptors were collected from an adult who received the AZD1222 COVID-19 vaccine.

CDR3 protein: CATSDLRRGRDSGELFF. For the CDR3, the DNA is TGTGCCACCAGTGACCTAAGGCGCGGGAGGGACTCCGGGGAGCTGTTTTTT. The chain carries TRBV24-1 and TRBJ2-2, with 9 bases lining up with TRBD2. V lost 4 bases, J lost 6 bases, and 11 bases stayed unmatched. The CDR3 totals 17 residues. In germline, CDR1 is KGHDR, CDR2 SFDVKD.

This clone turned up a few times. The sample contains more than one DNA sequence encoding this CDR3. This chain joins TRBV5-1 and TRBJ1-6; D not resolved. Germline lookup yields CDR1 SGHRS and CDR2 YFSETQ. Trimming removed 0 bases from V and 5 bases from J, with 6 bases in between. CDR3 length: 14 amino acids. CDR3 DNA sequence: TGCGCCAGCAGCTTGGGGGGAGATAATTCACCCCTCCACTTT. Encoded protein: CASSLGGDNSPLHF.

The chain employs TRBV30 and TRBJ1-3; no reliable D call. V gave up 8 bases and J gave up 0 bases, with 8 bases separating them. Germline V gene sequence: CDR1 GTSNPN, CDR2 SVGIG (reference sequence). The length of the CDR3 is 12 residues. DNA of the CDR3: TGTGCCGGGTACAACTCTGGAAACACCATATATTTT. Encoded protein: CAGYNSGNTIYF.

This clone came up once. The V and J genes are TRBV27 and TRBJ2-1; no definite D call. The germline V and J ends were trimmed by 2 bases and 2 bases, with 13 bases remaining between them. Looked up from germline, CDR1 is MNHEY and CDR2 is SMNVEV (reference sequence). The CDR3 extends over 16 amino acids. CDR3 nucleotides: TGTGCCAGCAGTTTAGTTGACGGCGGCCCCTACAATGAGCAGTTCTTC. It yields the protein CASSLVDGGPYNEQFF.

This clone was counted a single time. The rearrangement uses TRBV11-3 and TRBJ1-1; 10 nucleotides line up with TRBD1. Germline CDR1 reads SGHNT; CDR2 reads YENEEA. CDR3 size: 13 residues. With 1 base clipped from V and 11 bases from J, the junction kept 4 bases outside the gene matches. The CDR3 DNA is TGTGCCAGCAGCTTAGGACAGGGGGCCAATGCTTTCTTT. This sequence encodes CASSLGQGANAFF.

This clone was recorded a few times. The V call is TRBV29-1, the J call TRBJ2-7; TRBD2 aligns across 8 bases. This CDR3 has 14 amino acids. V gave up 3 bases and J gave up 5 bases; unmatched junction bases: 9. The germline gives CDR1 SQVTM, CDR2 ANQGSEA. This chain's CDR3 is CSVEEAGGSDEQYF. The CDR3 DNA reads as TGCAGCGTTGAGGAGGCGGGAGGTTCGGACGAGCAGTACTTC.

The rearrangement links TRBV14 to TRBJ2-2; 11 bases are a match to TRBD1. CDR1 is SGHDN and CDR2 is FVKESK in the germline V gene. With 2 bases clipped from V and 6 bases from J, the junction kept 2 bases outside the gene matches. The CDR3 covers 15 residues. The CDR3 DNA reads TGTGCCAGCAGCCAAAGGACAGGGGGCTCCGGGGAGCTGTTTTTT. Its protein product is CASSQRTGGSGELFF.

The chain carries TRBV7-9 and TRBJ1-1, with 10 positions matching TRBD1. The CDR3 loop spans 16 amino acids. Germline V gene sequence: CDR1 SEHNR, CDR2 FQNEAQ (reference sequence). Losses at the gene ends were 5 bases for V and 3 bases for J; bases not matched to a gene: 9. Here the CDR3 reads CASSGKGQGGDTEAFF. In DNA form, the CDR3 reads TGTGCCAGCAGCGGGAAAGGACAGGGGGGCGACACTGAAGCTTTCTTT. Filled out from reference TRBV7-9 and TRBJ1-1, the complete variable domain reads DTGVSQNPRHKITKRGQNVTFRCDPISEHNRLYWYRQTLGQGPEFLTYFQNEAQLEKSRLLSDRFSAERPKGSFSTLEIQRTEQGDSAMYLCASSGKGQGGDTEAFFGQGTRLTVV.

This chain uses TRBV19 with TRBJ1-2, with TRBD1 as a possible D gene (6 bases). Deletions cut 6 bases from V and 7 bases from J, with 15 bases between. This CDR3 contains 13 residues. Germline CDR1 reads LNHDA; CDR2 reads SQIVND (reference sequence). The CDR3: CASSTRQAPGYTF. The CDR3 DNA sequence: TGTGCCAGTAGCACTAGACAGGCGCCTGGCTACACCTTC.

The chain recombines TRBV5-1 with TRBJ2-7; D gene uncertain. Per germline, CDR1 SGHRS and CDR2 YFSETQ. The CDR3 runs to 11 residues. V was shortened by 3 bases and J by 3 bases, with 4 bases between the two germline ends. DNA for the CDR3: TGCGCCAGCAGCTACGACTACGAGCAGTACTTC. Translation: CASSYDYEQYF. The full variable domain, in which reference TRBV5-1 and TRBJ2-7 provide the parts outside the CDR3, is KAGVTQTPRYLIKTRGQQVTLSCSPISGHRSVSWYQQTPGQGLQFLFEYFSETQRNKGNFPGRFSGRQFSNSRSEMNVSTLELGDSALYLCASSYDYEQYFGPGTRLTVT.

This clone was counted between two and nine times. The chain is built from TRBV11-3 and TRBJ1-2; D is possibly TRBD1 (5 bases). The CDR3 has 16 residues. Germline CDR1 and CDR2: SGHNT and YENEEA. V was shortened by 0 bases and J by 2 bases, with 13 bases between the two germline ends. CDR3 nucleotides: TGTGCCAGCAGCTTAGAAGGCCGGGCAGGGAACTATGGCTACACCTTC. Its protein product is CASSLEGRAGNYGYTF.

The chain uses TRBV3-1 (or the pseudogene TRBV3-2) and TRBJ2-7; D is possibly TRBD2 (5 bases). The ends were cut back, 4 bases at V and 2 bases at J, with 12 bases in the middle. The CDR3 is made up of 14 amino acids. Per germline, CDR1 LGHDT and CDR2 YNNKEL (reference sequence). This chain's CDR3 is CASSLPGVPYEQYF. The CDR3 nucleotides read TGTGCCAGCAGCCTGCCCGGGGTCCCCTACGAGCAGTACTTC.

This chain connects TRBV7-9 to TRBJ1-2; TRBD1 agrees at 12 bases. V lost 3 bases, J lost 8 bases, and 7 bases stayed unmatched. The germline V gene has CDR1 SEHNR and CDR2 FQNEAQ (reference sequence). This CDR3 comprises 15 residues. CDR3 in amino acids: CASSFVGQGARGYTF. The CDR3 DNA sequence: TGTGCCAGCAGCTTTGTGGGACAGGGGGCTCGGGGCTACACCTTC.

The chain employs TRBV19 and TRBJ1-2, with D unclear. CDR1 LNHDA and CDR2 SQIVND come from the germline V gene (reference sequence). This CDR3 contains 15 residues. V was clipped by 7 bases and J by 4 bases, with 19 bases between them. The CDR3 reads CASKKETAPSYGYTF. The CDR3 nucleotides read TGTGCCAGTAAAAAAGAGACGGCGCCTTCCTATGGCTACACCTTC.

The CDR3 region is CASSFRGGQGSLYF. CDR3 DNA sequence: TGTGCCAGCAGTTTCCGAGGCGGGCAGGGATCCCTGTATTTT. V and J are TRBV6-5 and TRBJ2-3; the D call may be TRBD1 or TRBD2 (5 bases each). The V gene's germline CDR1 is MNHEY and CDR2 SVGAGI. CDR3 length equals 14 residues. V was clipped by 4 bases and J by 14 bases, with 22 bases between them.

The chain combines TRBV5-3 with TRBJ1-2, with D tentatively TRBD1 (6 bases). TRBV5-3 is known as an ORF, though its function is uncertain. The CDR3 is made up of 14 amino acids. Deletions cut 4 bases from V and 6 bases from J, with 16 bases between. CDR3 nucleotides: TGTGCCAGAAGCGAGACAGGTGGTGTGAATGGCTACACCTTC. This sequence encodes CARSETGGVNGYTF.

V and J are TRBV2 and TRBJ2-7; 11 bases align to TRBD2. The CDR3 covers 16 residues. CDR1 is SNHLY and CDR2 is FYNNEI in the germline V gene. V shed 4 bases and J 2 bases; nucleotides not matched to a gene: 7. CDR3: CASSVGTSGLPYEQYF. The CDR3 DNA is TGTGCCAGCAGTGTCGGGACTAGCGGCCTCCCCTACGAGCAGTACTTC.

The chain recombines TRBV7-9 with TRBJ1-2; D unclear. Germline V gene sequence: CDR1 SEHNR, CDR2 FQNEAQ (reference sequence). The germline V and J ends were trimmed by 1 base and 6 bases, with 12 bases remaining between them. This CDR3 has 14 amino acids. DNA for the CDR3: TGTGCCAGCAGCTTAGGTGGGCCCAAAGATGGCTACACCTTC. Translation: CASSLGGPKDGYTF.

In the case of this clone: At the DNA level, this CDR3 is encoded by other sequences in the same sample as well. The rearrangement uses TRBV7-9 and TRBJ2-7; D is uncertain. The CDR3 has 11 residues. Germline values: CDR1 SEHNR, CDR2 FQNEAQ (reference sequence). With 3 bases removed from V and 6 bases from J, the gap between germline ends came to 6 bases. The CDR3 nucleotides read TGTGCCAGCAGCTTCGGCGGCGAGCAGTACTTC. Translated, it gives CASSFGGEQYF.